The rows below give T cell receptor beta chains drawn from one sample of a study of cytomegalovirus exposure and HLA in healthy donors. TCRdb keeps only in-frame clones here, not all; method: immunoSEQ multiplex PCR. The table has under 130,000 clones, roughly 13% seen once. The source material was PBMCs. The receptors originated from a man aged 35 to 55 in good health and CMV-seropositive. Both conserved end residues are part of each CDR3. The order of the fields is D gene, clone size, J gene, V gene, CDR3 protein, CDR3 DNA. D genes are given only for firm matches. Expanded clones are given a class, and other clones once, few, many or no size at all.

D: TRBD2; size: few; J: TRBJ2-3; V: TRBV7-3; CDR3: CASSPIAGIRDTQYF; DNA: TGTGCCAGCAGCCCAATAGCGGGAATAAGAGATACGCAGTATTTT
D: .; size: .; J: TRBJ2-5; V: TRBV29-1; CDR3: CSVEETGARETQYF; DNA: TGCAGCGTTGAAGAAACCGGAGCTAGAGAGACCCAGTACTTC
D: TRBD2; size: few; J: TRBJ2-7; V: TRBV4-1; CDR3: CASSHFMAGGPGEQYF; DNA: TGCGCCAGCAGCCACTTCATGGCGGGAGGGCCGGGGGAGCAGTACTTC
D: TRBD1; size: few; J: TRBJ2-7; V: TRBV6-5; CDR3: CASSYLPGQGTYEQYF; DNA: TGTGCCAGCAGCTACCTACCGGGACAGGGGACCTACGAGCAGTACTTC
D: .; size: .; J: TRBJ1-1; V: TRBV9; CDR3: CASSVGDTEAFF; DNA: TGTGCCAGCAGCGTAGGCGATACTGAAGCTTTCTTT
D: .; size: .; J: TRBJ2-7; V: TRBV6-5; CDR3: CASSYGGGRNEQYF; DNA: TGTGCCAGCAGTTACGGAGGGGGCAGAAACGAGCAGTACTTC
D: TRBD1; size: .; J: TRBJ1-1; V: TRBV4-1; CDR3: CASSHDRGRVAFF; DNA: TGCGCCAGCAGCCACGACAGGGGAAGGGTAGCTTTCTTT
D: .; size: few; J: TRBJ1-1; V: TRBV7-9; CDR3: CASSSRAFSGTEAFF; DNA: TGTGCCAGCAGCTCCCGGGCCTTCAGCGGGACTGAAGCTTTCTTT
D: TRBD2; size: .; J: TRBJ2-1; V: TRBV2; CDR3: CASSDPGLAGDEQFF; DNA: TGTGCCAGCAGTGACCCGGGACTAGCGGGAGACGAGCAGTTCTTC
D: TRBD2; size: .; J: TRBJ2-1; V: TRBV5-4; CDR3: CASRIAGGNYNEQFF; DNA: TGTGCCAGCAGAATAGCGGGAGGGAATTACAATGAGCAGTTCTTC
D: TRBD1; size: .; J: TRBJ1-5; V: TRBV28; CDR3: CASSLPGGGYQPQHF; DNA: TGTGCCAGCAGTCTCCCAGGGGGAGGTTACCAGCCCCAGCATTTT
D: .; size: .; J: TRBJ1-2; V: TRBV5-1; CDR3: CASSLLQGYGYTF; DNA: TGCGCCAGCAGCTTGTTGCAGGGCTATGGCTACACCTTC